This T cell receptor beta chain was documented in a study of blood T cell repertoires in COVID-19. Across the whole study: Whether acute or convalescent, the COVID-19 samples came from the United States, Italy and Spain. In each case, the material was cDNA or gDNA derived from T cells, B-cell-depleted T cells, or PBMCs.

The length of the CDR3 is 16 residues. Method: immunoSEQ multiplex PCR; TCRdb's copy keeps in-frame clones and lacks some. The sample has some 120,000 clones; around 87% are singletons. Material for sequencing was peripheral blood. The chain has TRBV21-1 and TRBJ2-1; TRBD2 is taken as the D call from the table, unchecked against the DNA. TRBV21-1 is a pseudogene. This TCR was recovered from a man between 65 and 85 years old with active or convalescent COVID-19. CDR3 loop: CASSKRGAFFSNEQFF. The CDR3 nucleotides are TGTGCCAGCAGCAAACGAGGCGCATTTTTTTCAAATGAGCAGTTCTTC.